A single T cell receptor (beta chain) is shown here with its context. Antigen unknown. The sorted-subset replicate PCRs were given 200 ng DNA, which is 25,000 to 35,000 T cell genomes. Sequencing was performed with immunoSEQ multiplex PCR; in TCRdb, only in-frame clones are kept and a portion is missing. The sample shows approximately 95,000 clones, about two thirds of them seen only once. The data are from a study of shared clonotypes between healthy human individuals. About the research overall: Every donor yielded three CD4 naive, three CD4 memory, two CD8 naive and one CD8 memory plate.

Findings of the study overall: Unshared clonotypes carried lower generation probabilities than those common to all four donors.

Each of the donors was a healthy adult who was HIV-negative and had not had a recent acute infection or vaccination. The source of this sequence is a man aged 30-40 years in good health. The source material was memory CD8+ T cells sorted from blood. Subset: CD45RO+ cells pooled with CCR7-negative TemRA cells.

In DNA, the CDR3 is TGTGCCAGCAGCTCTAGCCTACAGGGGGCCCAAGAGACCCAGTACTTC. Amino acids: CASSSSLQGAQETQYF. J is TRBJ2-5 and V is TRBV11-1; 9 bases match TRBD1. This CDR3 has 16 amino acids. V shed 4 bases and J 1 base; nucleotides not matched to a gene: 7. Germline-derived CDR1 and CDR2 are SGHAT and FQDESV (reference sequence).